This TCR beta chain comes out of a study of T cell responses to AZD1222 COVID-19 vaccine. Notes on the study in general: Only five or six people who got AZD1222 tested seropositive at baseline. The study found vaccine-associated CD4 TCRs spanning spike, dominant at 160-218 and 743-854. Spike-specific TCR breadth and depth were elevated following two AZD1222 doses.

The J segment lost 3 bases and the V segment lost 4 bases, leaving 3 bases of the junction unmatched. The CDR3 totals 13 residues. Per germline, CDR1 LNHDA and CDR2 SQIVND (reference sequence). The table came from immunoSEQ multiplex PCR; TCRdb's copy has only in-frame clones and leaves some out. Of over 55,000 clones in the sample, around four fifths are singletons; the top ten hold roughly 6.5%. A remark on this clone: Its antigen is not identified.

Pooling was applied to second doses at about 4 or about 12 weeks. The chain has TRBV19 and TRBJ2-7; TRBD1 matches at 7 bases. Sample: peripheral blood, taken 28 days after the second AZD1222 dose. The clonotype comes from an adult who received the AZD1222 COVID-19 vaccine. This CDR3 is CASSNRQGYEQYF. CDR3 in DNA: TGTGCCAGTAGTAACCGACAGGGCTACGAGCAGTACTTC.